This is a list of T cell receptor beta chains from one sample in a study of control samples from healthy donors and cancer patients. Some clones are missing from TCRdb's copy, which holds only in-frame ones; the method was immunoSEQ multiplex PCR. This table has some 410,000 clones, 80% to 95% appearing once. The specimen sequenced was PBMCs. The receptors come from a man aged 35-49 years with head and neck cancer. The CDR3 runs from the conserved cysteine through the conserved F or W. A D gene is named only where the DNA matches it firmly. A clone size is listed for some rows: how often the clone was seen (once, few, many), or a class if it is expanded.

j_call	v_call	clone_size	d_call	cdr3_nt	cdr3_aa
TRBJ2-1	TRBV28	.	TRBD2	TGTGCCAGCAGCGACAGCGGGAGGGCCTACAATGAGCAGTTCTTC	CASSDSGRAYNEQFF
TRBJ2-6	TRBV9	.	.	TGTGCCAGCAGCCCCCGCCAGCACGGGGCCAACGTCCTGACTTTC	CASSPRQHGANVLTF
TRBJ2-1	TRBV7-8	.	.	TGTGCCAGCAGCTTAGCCGTAGGGGGCTACAATGAGCAGTTCTTC	CASSLAVGGYNEQFF
TRBJ2-1	TRBV7-9	.	.	TGTGCCAGCAGCTCCCTCCCGAGAGGGGAGCAGTTCTTC	CASSSLPRGEQFF
TRBJ2-1	TRBV7-3	.	TRBD2	TGTGCCAGCAGCCCGACTAGCGGGGGTCATGAGCAGTTCTTC	CASSPTSGGHEQFF
TRBJ2-1	TRBV7-2	.	.	TGTGCCAGCACCCCCCTGAGCTCCTACAATGAGCAGTTCTTC	CASTPLSSYNEQFF
TRBJ2-2	TRBV9	once	.	TGTGCCAGCAGCGTGCGGGACACCTCCACCGGGGAGCTGTTTTTT	CASSVRDTSTGELFF
TRBJ2-7	TRBV9	.	.	TGTGCCAGCAGCGTAGACGGACAAATTAGACCCTACGAGCAGTACTTC	CASSVDGQIRPYEQYF
TRBJ2-1	TRBV29-1	.	.	TGCAGCGTTTCGGAAGAGCAGTTCTTC	CSVSEEQFF
TRBJ2-7	TRBV10-1	few	TRBD1	TGCGCCAGCAGTGAGTCCTACAGGGGCGAGCAGTACTTC	CASSESYRGEQYF
TRBJ2-5	TRBV5-6	.	.	TGTGCCAGCAGCTTTGAGCGGCTTGAGACCCAGTACTTC	CASSFERLETQYF
TRBJ1-6	TRBV18	once	TRBD1	TGTGCCAGCTCACAAACCGGGACAGGGTTCCTCCACTTT	CASSQTGTGFLHF
TRBJ1-1	TRBV21-1	.	.	TGTGCCAGCAGCAAAAGGAGGGGGGAAGCTTTCTTT	CASSKRRGEAFF
TRBJ1-4	TRBV29-1	.	TRBD1	TGCAGCGTCGGGGACAGTTTGAATGAAAAACTGTTTTTT	CSVGDSLNEKLFF
TRBJ1-2	TRBV9	.	TRBD1	TGTGCCAGCAGCGCCCCCACAGGGGACTATGGCTACACCTTC	CASSAPTGDYGYTF
TRBJ2-7	TRBV9	.	TRBD2	TGTGCCAGCAGCGGGCCCGGGACTAGCGGATACGAGCAGTACTTC	CASSGPGTSGYEQYF
TRBJ1-6	TRBV15	.	.	TGTGCCACCAGGGCCCCGTATGGGAACTCACCCCTCCACTTT	CATRAPYGNSPLHF
TRBJ1-2	TRBV10-3	few	.	TGTGCCATCAGTTTCGGCCAGTCCTATGGCTACACCTTC	CAISFGQSYGYTF
TRBJ2-3	TRBV6-5	.	TRBD2	TGTGCCAGCAGTTATGAAAGCGGGGGCAACACAGATACGCAGTATTTT	CASSYESGGNTDTQYF
TRBJ2-1	TRBV29-1	.	.	TGCAGCGTTGAGTTGGGGGCAGGGTATGAGCAGTTCTTC	CSVELGAGYEQFF
TRBJ2-5	TRBV19	.	.	TGTGCCAGTAGCCTCCTGTACCAAGAGACCCAGTACTTC	CASSLLYQETQYF
TRBJ2-1	TRBV29-1	once	.	TGCAGCGTTTCATTAGGGTACAATGAGCAGTTCTTC	CSVSLGYNEQFF
TRBJ2-1	TRBV5-1	.	TRBD2	TGCGCCAGCAGCTTTGGGACTAGCGGGAGGAGGGACAATGAGCAGTTCTTC	CASSFGTSGRRDNEQFF
TRBJ1-1	TRBV14	.	.	TGTGCCAGCAGCCCGACAGGGAACACTGAAGCTTTCTTT	CASSPTGNTEAFF
TRBJ1-1	TRBV30	.	.	TGTGCCTGGAGGCCGAACACTGAAGCTTTCTTT	CAWRPNTEAFF
TRBJ2-3	TRBV7-3	.	TRBD2	TGTGCCAGCAGCTTGACTAGCGGGGGTGATACGCAGTATTTT	CASSLTSGGDTQYF
TRBJ1-4	TRBV18	.	TRBD1	TGTGCCAGCTCACCAGGGACAGGGGCAGACGGACTGTTTTTT	CASSPGTGADGLFF
TRBJ1-5	TRBV7-2	.	.	TGTGCCAGCAGCTTAATGGCACATAACAATCAGCCCCAGCATTTT	CASSLMAHNNQPQHF
TRBJ1-3	TRBV7-9	once	TRBD1	TGTGCCAGCAGCTTGTCAGGGGGCTCTGGAAACACCATATATTTT	CASSLSGGSGNTIYF
TRBJ1-2	TRBV9	.	TRBD1	TGTGCCAGCAGCGTAGACAGTCAGGGGGATTATGGCTACACCTTC	CASSVDSQGDYGYTF
TRBJ1-1	TRBV5-1	.	TRBD1	TGCGCCAGCAGCGGGACCCAGGGGGGGAACACTGAAGCTTTCTTT	CASSGTQGGNTEAFF
TRBJ1-1	TRBV4-2	once	.	TGTGCCAGCACCCAAGGCAGGGACACTGAAGCTTTCTTT	CASTQGRDTEAFF
TRBJ1-2	TRBV27	.	TRBD1	TGTGCCAGCACTAAAATAGGGACAGGTTGGGGCTACACCTTC	CASTKIGTGWGYTF
TRBJ2-7	TRBV2	.	TRBD2	TGTGCCAGCAGGCGAGGGACTAGCGTGTCCTACGAGCAGTACTTC	CASRRGTSVSYEQYF
TRBJ1-6	TRBV30	.	TRBD1	TGTGCCTGGAGCGGAGGGGACAGGTATTCACCCCTCCACTTT	CAWSGGDRYSPLHF
TRBJ2-7	TRBV7-8	.	.	TGTGCCAGCAGCTTGCTGGGTTCAAGCGACGAGCAGTACTTC	CASSLLGSSDEQYF
TRBJ2-7	TRBV10-3	.	.	TGTGCCATCAGTGATAGGGACGAGCAGTACTTC	CAISDRDEQYF
TRBJ1-1	TRBV28	.	.	TGTGCCAGCGTTAATACAGGGAGGAACACTGAAGCTTTCTTT	CASVNTGRNTEAFF
TRBJ2-1	TRBV27	once	.	TGTGCCAGCTGCCGTAGCGGTTGGGAAATCAATGAGCAGTTCTTC	CASCRSGWEINEQFF